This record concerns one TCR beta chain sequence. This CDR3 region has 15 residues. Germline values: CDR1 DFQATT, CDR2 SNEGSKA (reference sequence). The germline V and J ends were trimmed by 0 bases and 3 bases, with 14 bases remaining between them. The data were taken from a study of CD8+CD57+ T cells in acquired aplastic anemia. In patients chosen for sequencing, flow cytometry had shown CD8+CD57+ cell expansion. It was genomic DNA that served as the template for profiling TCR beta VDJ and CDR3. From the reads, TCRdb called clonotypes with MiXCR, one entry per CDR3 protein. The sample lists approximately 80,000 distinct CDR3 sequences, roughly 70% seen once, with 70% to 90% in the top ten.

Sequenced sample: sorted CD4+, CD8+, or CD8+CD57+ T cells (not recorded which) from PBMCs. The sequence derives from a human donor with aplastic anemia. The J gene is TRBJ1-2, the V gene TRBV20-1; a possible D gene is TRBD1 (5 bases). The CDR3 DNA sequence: TGCAGTGCTAGAGAGGAGGGGCAGGGCCACTATGGCTACACCTTC. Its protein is CSAREEGQGHYGYTF.